The next 29 T cell receptor beta chains were all read from a single sample in a study of response to subunit inactivated influenza vaccine. TCRdb ran MiXCR on the RT-PCR reads and lists one entry per CDR3 protein. The table includes fewer than 800,000 distinct CDR3 sequences, more than 15% detected once. Sequencing used PBMCs from blood, obtained roughly 12 days after vaccination. Receptors were obtained from a man aged 50 to 60 who received an inactivated influenza vaccine.

This clonotype occurred a few times. The V gene is TRBV29-1, the J gene TRBJ2-1; TRBD2 agrees at 12 bases. This CDR3 comprises 14 residues. Germline trimming cut 5 bases from V and 6 bases from J; bases unmatched to any gene: 5. CDR1 and CDR2 from the germline V gene are SQVTM and ANQGSEA. CDR3 sequence (DNA): TGCAGCGTTCTAGCGGGGGGGGTTGGCAATGAGCAGTTCTTC. Encoded protein: CSVLAGGVGNEQFF.

In DNA, the CDR3 is TGTGCCAGCGGACTCGGACAGGGTTTTTACGAGCAGTACTTC. Translating it yields CASGLGQGFYEQYF. The rearrangement uses TRBV11-2 and TRBJ2-7; TRBD1 agrees at 8 bases. Germline assignment: CDR1 SGHAT and CDR2 FQNNGV. CDR3 length: 14 amino acids. V was clipped by 8 bases and J by 4 bases; unmatched bases: 10.

This rearrangement joins TRBV7-2 to TRBJ2-7, with D perhaps given as TRBD1 or TRBD2 (5 bases each). CDR3 length: 13 amino acids. The germline CDR1 and CDR2 sequences are SGHTA and FQGNSA. V was cut by 1 base and J by 9 bases, with 13 bases left in between. CDR3 region: CASSLVGEIGQYF. For the CDR3, the DNA is TGTGCCAGCAGCTTAGTGGGGGAGATAGGGCAGTACTTC.

The chain has TRBV19 and TRBJ2-1; D perhaps matches TRBD1 (6 bases). Deletions cut 7 bases from V and 5 bases from J, with 15 bases between. Germline V lookup: CDR1 LNHDA, CDR2 SQIVND (reference sequence). This CDR3 is 14 amino acids long. The CDR3 region is CASKLDRINNEQFF. CDR3 DNA sequence: TGTGCCAGTAAATTAGACAGGATCAACAATGAGCAGTTCTTC.

This clonotype was observed a few times. The genes are TRBV20-1 and TRBJ2-7; 7 bases match TRBD1. The CDR3 totals 12 residues. Germline assignment: CDR1 DFQATT and CDR2 SNEGSKA (reference sequence). With 6 bases clipped from V and 5 bases from J, the junction kept 7 bases outside the gene matches. The CDR3 region has the DNA TGCAGTGCGCCTGGGACAGCCGACGAGCAGTACTTC. Translating gives CSAPGTADEQYF.

The J gene is TRBJ2-1, the V gene TRBV3-1, with 11 bases identical to TRBD2. The CDR3 covers 18 residues. Germline assignment: CDR1 LGHDT and CDR2 YNNKEL (reference sequence). J lost 9 bases, V lost 8 bases, and 21 bases had no gene match. Here the CDR3 reads CASRFGQLTSGSGGEQFF. For the CDR3, the DNA is TGTGCCAGCCGATTCGGGCAACTAACTAGCGGGAGCGGAGGTGAGCAGTTCTTC.

This clonotype was recorded a few times. The chain combines TRBV10-3 with TRBJ1-3; 8 bases fit TRBD1. The germline CDR1 and CDR2 sequences are ENHRY and SYGVKD. Germline trimming cut 7 bases from V and 7 bases from J; bases unmatched to any gene: 15. The CDR3 spans 16 residues. DNA for the CDR3: TGTGCCATCACCCGAGCCCGGGGACAGGATGGCAACACCATATATTTT. Translating it yields CAITRARGQDGNTIYF.

This clonotype was observed a few times. CDR3 loop: CALTGSSGNTIYF. DNA of the CDR3: TGTGCCTTGACAGGGAGCTCTGGAAACACCATATATTTT. The J gene is TRBJ1-3, the V gene TRBV30; 7 nucleotides agree with TRBD1. The ends lost 7 bases at V and 0 bases at J; junction bases unmatched: 3. The germline V gene has CDR1 GTSNPN and CDR2 SVGIG (reference sequence). This CDR3 spans 13 amino acids. The whole variable domain, remainder taken from reference TRBV30 and TRBJ1-3, is SQTIHQWPATLVQPVGSPLSLECTVEGTSNPNLYWYRQAAGRGLQLLFYSVGIGQISSEVPQNLSASRPQDRQFILSSKKLLLSDSGFYLCALTGSSGNTIYFGEGSWLTVV.

This clonotype was recorded at least ten times. One end of the junction does not line up with germline, which may come from a read error. The gene calls are TRBV7-7 and TRBJ2-2; the D gene could be TRBD1 or TRBD2 (5 bases each). There are 12 residues in the CDR3. The germline V gene has CDR1 SSHAT and CDR2 FNYEAQ (reference sequence). CDR3 in amino acids: CASSQRGGELFF. In DNA, the CDR3 is TGTGCTAGCAGTCAGAGGGGCGGGGAGCTGTTTTTT.

The V gene is TRBV7-9, the J gene TRBJ2-5, with D tentatively TRBD1 (5 bases). The V gene lost 3 bases and the J gene lost 0 bases, with 17 bases spanning the gap. CDR1 is SEHNR, CDR2 FQNEAQ, per germline (reference sequence). The CDR3 has 17 residues. CDR3 residues: CASSFPTDPPDQETQYF. In nucleotides, the CDR3 is TGTGCCAGCAGCTTCCCGACAGACCCCCCAGACCAAGAGACCCAGTACTTC.

The J gene is TRBJ1-5, the V gene TRBV10-2; 9 bases line up with TRBD1. The CDR3 has 15 amino acids. V shed 8 bases and J 0 bases; nucleotides not matched to a gene: 5. Germline values: CDR1 WSHSY, CDR2 SAAADI. The CDR3 DNA sequence: TGCGCCAGCCACCGGACAGGGGATAGCAATCAGCCCCAGCATTTT. It encodes CASHRTGDSNQPQHF.

This clonotype was observed a handful of times. V is TRBV5-1 and J is TRBJ1-2, with D hard to call. V was cut by 0 bases and J by 2 bases, with 11 bases left in between. Germline CDR1 is SGHRS and CDR2 is YFSETQ. This CDR3 has 15 amino acids. The CDR3 nucleotides are TGCGCCAGCAGCTTGGGTCCTCGCCTGAACTATGGCTACACCTTC. Residues: CASSLGPRLNYGYTF. Combining the CDR3 with reference TRBV5-1 and TRBJ1-2 gives the whole variable domain KAGVTQTPRYLIKTRGQQVTLSCSPISGHRSVSWYQQTPGQGLQFLFEYFSETQRNKGNFPGRFSGRQFSNSRSEMNVSTLELGDSALYLCASSLGPRLNYGYTFGSGTRLTVV.

The V gene is TRBV11-1, the J gene TRBJ2-7; TRBD1 matches at 8 bases. The CDR3 is 16 residues long. Germline assignment: CDR1 SGHAT and CDR2 FQDESV (reference sequence). The V segment lost 5 bases and the J segment 2 bases; nucleotides outside the gene matches: 11. The CDR3, as DNA: TGTGCCAGCAGCCCCCCATCAGGGGGCCTAACCTACGAGCAGTACTTC. This gives the protein CASSPPSGGLTYEQYF.

V gene TRBV5-4 combines with J gene TRBJ1-2; D may be TRBD1 (6 bases). Germline CDR1 and CDR2: SGHNT and YYREEE (reference sequence). Trimming shortened V by 3 bases and J by 4 bases, and 16 bases separated the two germline ends. The CDR3 runs 15 residues. The CDR3, as DNA: TGTGCCAGCAGCTCTAGGACAGTGGTGGGCTATGGCTACACCTTC. Amino acids: CASSSRTVVGYGYTF.

The chain joins TRBV12-3 or TRBV12-4 to TRBJ2-5; possible D gene TRBD2, 6 bases. V lost 4 bases and J lost 1, with 16 bases in between. This CDR3 region has 16 residues. In DNA form, the CDR3 reads TGTGCCAGCAGTTGGTACGGGCGGGACCCCCAAGAGACCCAGTACTTC. This sequence encodes CASSWYGRDPQETQYF.

The V gene is TRBV4-3, the J gene TRBJ1-2; a possible D gene is TRBD1 (5 bases). The CDR3 loop spans 15 amino acids. The V gene's germline CDR1 is LGHNA and CDR2 YSLEER. Trimming shortened V by 0 bases and J by 3 bases, and 11 bases separated the two germline ends. Here the CDR3 reads CASSQESRGHYGYTF. The CDR3 region has the DNA TGCGCCAGCAGCCAAGAGTCAAGGGGCCACTATGGCTACACCTTC.

About this clonotype: At one of its ends the junction is not consistent with the germline gene, which may arise from a read error. The V call is TRBV9, the J call TRBJ2-1, with D hard to call. The V gene's germline CDR1 is SGDLS and CDR2 YYNGEE. The CDR3 extends over 13 amino acids. CDR3 sequence: CACSVGSNNEQFF. The CDR3 DNA reads TGTGCCTGCAGCGTTGGTTCTAACAATGAGCAGTTCTTC.

This clonotype was recorded a few times. The chain has TRBV7-3 and TRBJ2-1, with 8 nucleotides matching TRBD1. This CDR3 has 16 residues. V lost 5 bases to trimming and J lost 1 base; unmatched junction nucleotides: 7. In germline, CDR1 is SGHTA, CDR2 FQGTGA. The CDR3 sequence: CASSAQTGVSYNEQFF. The CDR3 region has the DNA TGTGCCAGCAGCGCCCAGACAGGGGTTTCCTACAATGAGCAGTTCTTC.

This chain connects TRBV9 to TRBJ2-7, with 9 bases matching TRBD2. The CDR3 sequence is 15 residues long. V trimming: 4 bases; J trimming: 7 bases; junction bases outside the gene matches: 12. Germline values: CDR1 SGDLS, CDR2 YYNGEE. The CDR3 loop is CASSPLLAGDGEQYF. The CDR3, as DNA: TGTGCCAGCAGCCCCCTTTTAGCGGGAGATGGTGAGCAGTACTTC.

This clonotype was seen many times. CDR3 sequence: CASRPQGEATEAFF. For the CDR3, the DNA is TGTGCCAGTAGGCCACAGGGGGAGGCCACTGAAGCTTTCTTT. This sequence joins TRBV19 and TRBJ1-1; 8 bases align to TRBD1. The ends lost 6 bases at V and 4 bases at J; junction bases unmatched: 7. The length of the CDR3 is 14 residues. Looked up from germline, CDR1 is LNHDA and CDR2 is SQIVND (reference sequence).

The sample holds a few counts of this clonotype. The V gene is TRBV5-8, the J gene TRBJ2-4; possibly TRBD1 for D (5 bases). This CDR3 has 13 residues. Between the trimmed V and J ends, which lost 6 bases and 4 bases, there was a span of 11 bases. CDR1 and CDR2 from the germline V gene are SGHTS and YDEGEE. The CDR3 bases are TGTGCCAGCACCGCTCCAGGGAAAAACATTCAGTACTTC. Protein product: CASTAPGKNIQYF.

V and J are TRBV7-2 and TRBJ2-7; maybe TRBD2 (6 bases). This CDR3 contains 15 residues. Germline V lookup: CDR1 SGHTA, CDR2 FQGNSA. The V end lost 3 bases, the J end lost 0 bases, and 12 bases lay between the germline ends. In nucleotides, the CDR3 is TGTGCCAGCAGCTTCGGGCTAGCGAGCTCCTACGAGCAGTACTTC. It yields the protein CASSFGLASSYEQYF.

This clonotype has a handful of counts. The J gene is TRBJ1-5, the V gene TRBV18, with a weak D call TRBD1 (5 bases). The CDR3 length is 13 residues. Between the trimmed V and J ends, which lost 2 bases and 14 bases, there was a span of 16 bases. Germline CDR1 is KGHSH and CDR2 is LQKENI. CDR3 loop: CASSPSGPGEEHF. The DNA for the CDR3 is TGTGCCAGCTCACCATCGGGCCCGGGGGAGGAGCATTTT.

This clonotype was found a few times. The chain couples TRBV30 to TRBJ2-1; maybe TRBD1 (5 bases). Germline CDR1 and CDR2: GTSNPN and SVGIG (reference sequence). The CDR3 runs to 16 residues. Trimming cost V 0 bases and J 8 bases, with 20 bases left between them. Written as DNA, the CDR3 is TGTGCCTGGAGTGTCTGGTTAATGGGAAGGGGCGATGAGCAGTTCTTC. It translates to CAWSVWLMGRGDEQFF.

This clonotype was counted at least ten times. The chain is built from TRBV20-1 and TRBJ2-5; D call uncertain. V shed 6 bases and J shed 2 bases, with 13 bases lying between them. The CDR3 runs 13 residues. Germline V gives CDR1 DFQATT, CDR2 SNEGSKA (reference sequence). The CDR3 nucleotides are TGCAGTGCCGTAGTGTTGGAGCAAGAGACCCAGTACTTC. Translating it yields CSAVVLEQETQYF.

The rearrangement joins TRBV5-1 to TRBJ2-2, with D uncertain. The V gene lost 4 bases and the J gene lost 5 bases, with 15 bases spanning the gap. The length of the CDR3 is 15 residues. Germline V gives CDR1 SGHRS, CDR2 YFSETQ. CDR3 region: CASSAERLGTGELFF. Here the CDR3 DNA reads TGCGCCAGCAGCGCAGAGAGGCTCGGGACCGGGGAGCTGTTTTTT.

This clonotype was detected only a few times. The chain joins TRBV3-1 to TRBJ2-7; 9 bases map to TRBD2. The junction had 12 bases not matched to a gene; V was cut back by 2 bases and J by 7 bases. Germline CDR1 reads LGHDT; CDR2 reads YNNKEL (reference sequence). The CDR3 extends over 16 amino acids. DNA for the CDR3: TGTGCCAGCAGCCAACAATTCTTAGCGGGAGTGGGGGAGCAGTACTTC. Translation: CASSQQFLAGVGEQYF.

Only one count was recorded for this clonotype. The J gene is TRBJ2-5, the V gene TRBV4-1; TRBD1 or TRBD2 may be the D gene (5 bases each). V lost 0 bases and J 5 bases, leaving 13 bases between the germline ends. This CDR3 is 15 amino acids long. Germline CDR1 and CDR2: MGHRA and YSYEKL. The CDR3 is CASSQDSGGSETQYF. DNA of the CDR3: TGCGCCAGCAGCCAAGATAGTGGGGGTTCGGAGACCCAGTACTTC.

V gene TRBV27 combines with J gene TRBJ2-7; 10 bases agree with TRBD2. The V gene's germline CDR1 is MNHEY and CDR2 SMNVEV (reference sequence). With 1 base clipped from V and 5 bases from J, the junction kept 8 bases outside the gene matches. This CDR3 has 16 residues. The CDR3 spells CASSLYASGSFNEQYF. The DNA of the CDR3 is TGTGCCAGCAGTTTATACGCTAGCGGGAGTTTCAACGAGCAGTACTTC.